These 32 T cell receptor beta chains were all obtained from the same sample, sequenced in a study of blood T cell repertoires in COVID-19. The repertoire was sequenced with immunoSEQ multiplex PCR; TCRdb's copy has only in-frame clones and lacks some. The sample includes about 240,000 clones, roughly 86% of them seen just once. The sequenced material came from PBMCs or T cells enriched from blood (not recorded which). The receptors were gathered from a woman aged 40 to 55 with acute COVID-19.

The rearrangement joins TRBV6-2 or TRBV6-3 to TRBJ2-2, with TRBD2 as a possible D gene (6 bases). The CDR3 has 14 residues. Germline V gene lookup returns CDR1 MNHEY and CDR2 SVGEGT. Trimming removed 0 bases at V and 7 bases at J, with 9 bases between. The CDR3 sequence: CASSYSLGGGELFF. The CDR3 DNA sequence: TGTGCCAGCAGTTACTCGCTGGGGGGCGGGGAGCTGTTTTTT.

The chain combines TRBV7-2 with TRBJ2-1; TRBD2 agrees at 10 bases. The length of the CDR3 is 13 residues. V trimming: 1 base; J trimming: 10 bases; junction bases outside the gene matches: 1. CDR1 and CDR2 (germline): SGHTA, FQGNSA. This CDR3 reads CASSLVTSGEQFF. CDR3 sequence (DNA): TGTGCCAGCAGCTTAGTGACTAGCGGGGAGCAGTTCTTC.

The genes are TRBV11-3 and TRBJ2-1; 12 nucleotides line up with TRBD2. The length of the CDR3 is 15 residues. The germline gives CDR1 SGHNT, CDR2 YENEEA. The V gene end was trimmed by 2 bases and the J gene end by 9 bases; junction bases not matched to a gene: 5. The CDR3 DNA reads TGTGCCAGCAGCTTACTAGCGGGAGGGCCGGTTGAGCAGTTCTTC. Its protein product is CASSLLAGGPVEQFF.

There are a few counts of this clone. V usage is TRBV27 and J usage is TRBJ1-4; TRBD1 matches at 7 bases. Germline loops: CDR1 MNHEY, CDR2 SMNVEV (reference sequence). The V segment lost 4 bases and the J segment 10 bases; nucleotides outside the gene matches: 9. This CDR3 has 14 residues. The CDR3 DNA reads as TGTGCCAGCAGTTCTTACAGGGGAGAGGGAAAACTGTTTTTT. Translation gives CASSSYRGEGKLFF.

The V gene is TRBV29-1, the J gene TRBJ2-2, with D possibly matching TRBD2 (6 bases). The V end lost 4 bases, the J end lost 1 base, and 10 bases lay between the germline ends. The germline gives CDR1 SQVTM, CDR2 ANQGSEA. The CDR3 consists of 14 residues. The DNA for the CDR3 is TGCAGCGTTGTAAGGGGACTGAACACCGGGGAGCTGTTTTTT. It yields the protein CSVVRGLNTGELFF.

The chain employs TRBV11-2 and TRBJ1-6; TRBD1 might be the D (5 bases). Germline V gene sequence: CDR1 SGHAT, CDR2 FQNNGV. The CDR3 has 15 amino acids. Deletions cut 1 base from V and 14 bases from J, with 18 bases between. The CDR3 DNA reads TGTGCCAGCAGCTTAGGTCGGCAGGTTCCCAGGGCCCTCCACTTT. Translated, it gives CASSLGRQVPRALHF. Full variable domain (remainder filled in from reference TRBV11-2 and TRBJ1-6): EAGVAQSPRYKIIEKRQSVAFWCNPISGHATLYWYQQILGQGPKLLIQFQNNGVVDDSQLPKDRFSAERLKGVDSTLKIQPAKLEDSAVYLCASSLGRQVPRALHFGNGTRLTVT.

V usage is TRBV9 and J usage is TRBJ2-2; D not resolved. Germline assignment: CDR1 SGDLS and CDR2 YYNGEE. This CDR3 comprises 15 residues. V gave up 3 bases and J gave up 5 bases, with 14 bases separating them. The CDR3 spells CASSASTIGTGELFF. CDR3 coding DNA: TGTGCCAGCAGCGCTTCGACAATAGGTACCGGGGAGCTGTTTTTT.

This clone appeared a single time. The J gene is TRBJ2-2, the V gene TRBV29-1; 7 nucleotides agree with TRBD2. Trimming took 7 bases from V and 3 from J; bases not matched to a gene: 8. Germline V CDR1 and CDR2: SQVTM, ANQGSEA. The CDR3 has 14 amino acids. CDR3 in amino acids: CSGRGGRDTGELFF. The DNA for the CDR3 is TGCAGCGGCCGCGGGGGACGAGACACCGGGGAGCTGTTTTTT.

A word on this clone: A much larger clone differs by one base, so this may be a read error. The same CDR3 is also encoded by other DNA sequences in this sample. This chain connects TRBV25-1 to TRBJ2-1; D unclear. Germline assignment: CDR1 MGHDK and CDR2 SYGVNS. V dropped 4 bases and J dropped 5 bases, with 3 bases sitting between them. There are 11 residues in the CDR3. In nucleotides, the CDR3 is TGTGCCAGCAGTGCAGACAATGAGCAGTTCTTC. The encoded protein is CASSADNEQFF.

This clone was seen only a few times. The V call is TRBV19, the J call TRBJ2-1; 7 bases line up with TRBD1. The CDR3 runs to 15 residues. Trimming at V came to 5 bases and at J to 1 base, leaving 5 bases not matched to a gene. Germline assignment: CDR1 LNHDA and CDR2 SQIVND (reference sequence). The CDR3 DNA is TGTGCCAGTAGTCCCGACAGGGCTTCCTACAATGAGCAGTTCTTC. It is translated as CASSPDRASYNEQFF.

This clone was picked up one time. This chain connects TRBV19 to TRBJ2-1, with 7 bases that match TRBD2. Per the germline V gene, CDR1 is LNHDA and CDR2 is SQIVND (reference sequence). The CDR3 runs to 14 residues. V was pared by 7 bases and J by 3 bases, with 6 bases of the junction left unmatched. CDR3 sequence reads: CASTPRDYYNEQFF. The CDR3, as DNA: TGTGCCAGTACCCCCCGGGACTACTACAATGAGCAGTTCTTC.

The J gene is TRBJ2-3, the V gene TRBV10-1; 12 nucleotides align to TRBD2. CDR3 length: 16 residues. Looked up from germline, CDR1 is WNHNN and CDR2 is SYGVQD (reference sequence). With V trimmed by 8 bases and J by 2 bases, 8 bases remained unmatched. CDR3 nucleotide sequence: TGCGCCAGCGCTTTTACTAGCGGGAGGCACACAGATACGCAGTATTTT. The encoded protein is CASAFTSGRHTDTQYF.

The V gene is TRBV5-1, the J gene TRBJ2-3, with 7 bases that match TRBD1. The CDR3 has 14 residues. In germline, CDR1 is SGHRS, CDR2 YFSETQ. Unmatched junction bases numbered 6, after V lost 1 base and J lost 7 bases. The CDR3 spells CASSLSPQGNTQYF. The CDR3 region has the DNA TGCGCCAGCAGCTTGTCCCCACAGGGGAATACGCAGTATTTT.

J is TRBJ2-3 and V is TRBV24-1; the match to TRBD2 covers 12 bases. The V and J ends lost 5 bases and 2 bases, in that order; junction bases with no gene match: 4. The germline CDR1 and CDR2 sequences are KGHDR and SFDVKD. The CDR3 runs 16 residues. The CDR3 coding sequence is TGTGCCACCAGTGGCGGACTAGCGGGGATCACAGATACGCAGTATTTT. Protein product: CATSGGLAGITDTQYF.

V is TRBV18 and J is TRBJ1-2; maybe TRBD1 (6 bases). Germline V gives CDR1 KGHSH, CDR2 LQKENI. The CDR3 is made up of 15 amino acids. V lost 4 bases and J 4 bases, leaving 16 bases between the germline ends. In DNA, the CDR3 is TGTGCCAGCTCACAGGGAACAGGGAACACCTATGGCTACACCTTC. This sequence encodes CASSQGTGNTYGYTF.

The rearrangement joins TRBV19 to TRBJ2-1; 13 bases fit TRBD2. Germline CDR1 and CDR2: LNHDA and SQIVND (reference sequence). V was pared by 6 bases and J by 9 bases, with 8 bases of the junction left unmatched. The CDR3 is made up of 15 amino acids. CDR3: CASSSGTSGNGEQFF. CDR3 sequence (DNA): TGTGCCAGTAGCAGCGGGACTAGCGGGAACGGTGAGCAGTTCTTC. The whole variable domain, filled in from reference TRBV19 and TRBJ2-1, reads DGGITQSPKYLFRKEGQNVTLSCEQNLNHDAMYWYRQDPGQGLRLIYYSQIVNDFQKGDIAEGYSVSREKKESFPLTVTSAQKNPTAFYLCASSSGTSGNGEQFFGPGTRLTVL.

This clone was picked up one time. The chain employs TRBV7-9 and TRBJ2-2; TRBD2 might be the D (6 bases). CDR3 length: 13 amino acids. Germline V gene sequence: CDR1 SEHNR, CDR2 FQNEAQ (reference sequence). The V gene lost 3 bases and the J gene lost 6 bases, with 8 bases spanning the gap. This CDR3 reads CASSFGGSGELFF. In DNA form, the CDR3 reads TGTGCCAGCAGCTTCGGGGGTTCCGGGGAGCTGTTTTTT.

This chain uses TRBV7-8 with TRBJ1-1; D may be TRBD1 (5 bases). The germline V gene has CDR1 SGHVS and CDR2 FQNEAQ. CDR3 length: 16 residues. V was pared by 7 bases and J by 0 bases, with 18 bases between. The CDR3: CASTPWGGRLNTEAFF. CDR3 DNA sequence: TGTGCCAGCACTCCCTGGGGGGGGAGGTTGAACACTGAAGCTTTCTTT.

The chain employs TRBV12-3 or TRBV12-4 and TRBJ2-7; TRBD2 matches at 8 bases. The CDR3 is 13 amino acids. V shed 2 bases and J 7 bases; nucleotides not matched to a gene: 4. CDR3 amino acids: CASSLRAGGEQYF. The DNA of the CDR3 is TGTGCCAGCAGTTTAAGGGCGGGAGGAGAGCAGTACTTC.

The chain joins TRBV25-1 to TRBJ2-7; 8 positions match TRBD1. Germline V gene data show CDR1 as MGHDK and CDR2 as SYGVNS. The junction had 7 bases not matched to a gene; V was cut back by 4 bases and J by 2 bases. The CDR3 consists of 15 residues. The CDR3 bases are TGTGCCAGCAGTGCGGTTGGGACAGGTACCTACGAGCAGTACTTC. Its translation: CASSAVGTGTYEQYF.

This rearrangement joins TRBV15 to TRBJ1-2, with unresolved D. CDR1 is LNHNV and CDR2 is YYDKDF in the germline V gene (reference sequence). CDR3 length: 14 amino acids. The ends were cut back, 1 base at V and 2 bases at J, with 8 bases in the middle. The CDR3 protein is CATSRGPGNYGYTF. The CDR3 nucleotides are TGTGCCACCAGCAGAGGTCCGGGGAACTATGGCTACACCTTC.

CDR3 in amino acids: CASNLAGGGGEQFF. The CDR3 DNA is TGTGCCAGCAATCTAGCGGGAGGGGGTGGTGAGCAGTTCTTC. The chain couples TRBV7-9 to TRBJ2-1; 12 bases fit TRBD2. The CDR3 spans 14 residues. V lost 7 bases to trimming and J lost 9 bases; unmatched junction nucleotides: 7. Germline CDR1 reads SEHNR; CDR2 reads FQNEAQ (reference sequence).

V usage is TRBV3-1 (or the pseudogene TRBV3-2) and J usage is TRBJ2-2; TRBD2 is a possible D gene (6 bases). V was clipped by 1 base and J by 4 bases, with 13 bases between them. The CDR3 is made up of 16 amino acids. Germline-derived CDR1 and CDR2 are LGHDT and YNNKEL (reference sequence). CDR3 sequence: CASSQAGSGGTGELFF. CDR3 DNA: TGTGCCAGCAGCCAAGCGGGTAGCGGAGGCACCGGGGAGCTGTTTTTT.

The chain employs TRBV18 and TRBJ1-1, with 8 bases that match TRBD1. This CDR3 contains 15 residues. CDR1 KGHSH and CDR2 LQKENI come from the germline V gene. J was trimmed by 5 bases and V by 5 bases; bases with no gene match: 10. Written as DNA, the CDR3 is TGTGCCAGCTCAGCCTTGACAGGGGTTGGAACTGAAGCTTTCTTT. Its translation is CASSALTGVGTEAFF.

This clone has ten or more counts. The CDR3 DNA is TGCGCCAGCAGCCCCGACCTTGCAGGGTTCACTGAAGCTTTCTTT. It translates to CASSPDLAGFTEAFF. The chain has TRBV4-1 and TRBJ1-1; tentatively, D is TRBD1 (5 bases). The germline gives CDR1 MGHRA, CDR2 YSYEKL. V lost 4 bases and J 4 bases, leaving 16 bases between the germline ends. This CDR3 has 15 residues.

A single count supports this clone. The chain recombines TRBV5-6 with TRBJ1-2; 7 nucleotides line up with TRBD1. Losses at the gene ends were 4 bases for V and 4 bases for J; bases not matched to a gene: 13. The CDR3 contains 16 residues. Per the germline V gene, CDR1 is SGHDT and CDR2 is YYEEEE. The DNA of the CDR3 is TGTGCCAGCAGCCTCCGACAGGGAAGACGTGGCTATGGCTACACCTTC. Protein: CASSLRQGRRGYGYTF. Variable domain in full (rest from reference TRBV5-6 and TRBJ1-2): DAGVTQSPTHLIKTRGQQVTLRCSPKSGHDTVSWYQQALGQGPQFIFQYYEEEERQRGNFPDRFSGHQFPNYSSELNVNALLLGDSALYLCASSLRQGRRGYGYTFGSGTRLTVV.

The rearrangement joins TRBV3-1 (or the pseudogene TRBV3-2) to TRBJ1-2; D is undetermined. Trimming cost V 4 bases and J 8 bases, with 11 bases left between them. The CDR3 extends over 12 amino acids. The germline CDR1 and CDR2 sequences are LGHDT and YNNKEL (reference sequence). CDR3 nucleotide sequence: TGTGCCAGCAGCCTCGCCGGGAAGGGCTACACCTTC. As protein: CASSLAGKGYTF.

The J gene is TRBJ2-1, the V gene TRBV18; D is possibly TRBD1 (5 bases). The ends were cut back, 0 bases at V and 9 bases at J, with 12 bases in the middle. Germline V gene data show CDR1 as KGHSH and CDR2 as LQKENI. The CDR3 runs 14 residues. This chain's CDR3 is CASSPPGRATEQFF. The CDR3, as DNA: TGTGCCAGCTCACCACCGGGCAGGGCGACTGAGCAGTTCTTC.

In DNA, the CDR3 is TGTGCCAGTACGGAACAGGGCGTAAAGGATCAGCCCCAGCATTTT. This gives the protein CASTEQGVKDQPQHF. This rearrangement joins TRBV19 to TRBJ1-5; D might be TRBD1 (6 bases). CDR3 length: 15 residues. CDR1 and CDR2 from the germline V gene are LNHDA and SQIVND (reference sequence). V was pared by 7 bases and J by 5 bases, with 18 bases between.

Details on this clone: The junction differs from germline at one of its ends, possibly a read error. The chain links TRBV19 to TRBJ2-3, with D perhaps TRBD2 (6 bases). The CDR3 totals 18 residues. In germline, CDR1 is LNHDA, CDR2 SQIVND (reference sequence). CDR3 sequence reads: CASSLDKGGAAITDTQYF. DNA for the CDR3: TGTGCCAGTAGTTTAGACAAAGGCGGGGCGGCAATCACAGATACGCAGTATTTT.

The chain uses TRBV27 and TRBJ2-7; D is possibly TRBD2 (6 bases). The CDR3 runs to 14 residues. In germline, CDR1 is MNHEY, CDR2 SMNVEV (reference sequence). Trimming removed 2 bases at V and 3 bases at J, with 11 bases between. CDR3 in DNA: TGTGCCAGCAGTTTAGGTGTCGGGAGCTACGAGCAGTACTTC. Its protein product is CASSLGVGSYEQYF.

This clone was seen only once. The V call is TRBV5-4, the J call TRBJ2-2; TRBD2 agrees at 7 bases. The CDR3 extends over 16 amino acids. CDR1 and CDR2 (germline): SGHNT, YYREEE (reference sequence). J lost 8 bases, V lost 3 bases, and 13 bases had no gene match. CDR3 bases: TGTGCCAGCAGCTCCGGCGGGGGTGGTACGGTGGGGGAGCTGTTTTTT. Amino acid sequence: CASSSGGGGTVGELFF.